This entry lists 5 T cell receptor beta chains sequenced from one sample in a study of cytomegalovirus exposure and HLA in healthy donors (dated by TCRdb to about 2017). Libraries were constructed by the immunoSEQ multiplex PCR assay. For the multiplex PCR, a mixture combining 60 forward primers for TCR Vbeta segments and 13 reverse primers for TCR Jbeta segments was used. Here the immuneACCESS table is served through TCRdb, limited to in-frame sequences with V and J called. Missing clones are a known gap in these copies; in checked studies unresolved V genes cover under half, and the rest lacks a known reason. This sample gives roughly 130,000 clones in total; roughly 88% of them show up just once. Of the sample, 0.5% to 0.65% falls within the top ten clones. The sample was PBMCs. Receptor source: a woman aged 40 to 50 in good health and CMV-seronegative.

A note on this clone: Other DNA sequences in this specimen translate into the identical CDR3. V gene TRBV5-1 combines with J gene TRBJ2-3, with TRBD2 matching over 10 bases. With 0 bases clipped from V and 1 base from J, the junction kept 2 bases outside the gene matches. From germline, CDR1 is SGHRS and CDR2 YFSETQ. CDR3 length: 16 residues. CDR3 in amino acids: CASSLALAGGTDTQYF. Written as DNA, the CDR3 is TGCGCCAGCAGCTTGGCCCTAGCGGGAGGCACAGATACGCAGTATTTT.

This clone was observed a few times. The chain recombines TRBV6-4 with TRBJ2-3, with D perhaps TRBD2 (7 bases). Germline values: CDR1 MRHNA, CDR2 SNTAGT. The CDR3 totals 14 residues. Trimming removed 5 bases from V and 3 bases from J, with 12 bases in between. The CDR3 bases are TGTGCCAGCAGTCGGGGGGCGGCAACAGATACGCAGTATTTT. This gives the protein CASSRGAATDTQYF.

The gene calls are TRBV1 and TRBJ2-6; TRBD2, the D gene given by the table, was not confirmed from the DNA. TRBV1 is a documented pseudogene. The CDR3 consists of 22 residues. The CDR3, as DNA: TGCACCAGCAGCCCAATCATGAGGGATATATCAGTGGTCCTCTCTGGGGCCAACGTCCTGACTTTC. This sequence encodes CTSSPIMRDISVVLSGANVLTF.

This clone was seen only once. The V call is TRBV18, the J call TRBJ2-5; 8 bases are a match to TRBD1. The last part of the DNA fits TRBJ2-7 better; the J call may be wrong. This CDR3 is built from 14 residues. From germline, CDR1 is KGHSH and CDR2 LQKENI. The CDR3 DNA is TGTGCCAGCTCACCTGGGACAGGACTCTACGAGCAGTACTTC. Translating gives CASSPGTGLYEQYF.

The chain couples TRBV11-3 to TRBJ2-7; 8 positions agree with TRBD1. The J segment lost 0 bases and the V segment lost 5 bases, leaving 15 bases of the junction unmatched. The CDR3 is 18 amino acids. Germline CDR1 is SGHNT and CDR2 is YENEEA. The CDR3 sequence is CASSTWTGQLDISYEQYF. The CDR3 nucleotides are TGTGCCAGCAGCACATGGACAGGGCAACTGGATATCTCCTACGAGCAGTACTTC.